This T cell receptor (beta chain) was observed in a study of vaccination and CD4 T cells after COVID-19. In the case of this clonotype: Antigen unknown.

Time point noted: late sampling 161 to 241 days after vaccination in a few convalescent patients. There were positive PCR dates ranging from March to December 2020, all predating US Alpha, Beta and Delta variants. The CDR3 sequence is 11 residues long. With 10 bases removed from V and 9 bases from J, the gap between germline ends came to 15 bases. The germline gives CDR1 SNHLY, CDR2 FYNNEI. TCRdb recomputed calls from the PCR reads with MiXCR, one row per CDR3 protein. The repertoire holds 25,000 to 30,000 distinct CDR3 sequences, roughly 51% seen once, with roughly 5.5% in the top ten. Study findings and constraints: The study found that a median about 85% of reactive clones in convalescent patients appeared only post-vaccination.

This clonotype was sampled from a human donor who had recovered from COVID-19. This specimen was CD4+ T cells from blood, taken about 7 months after SARS-CoV-2 vaccination. V and J are TRBV2 and TRBJ1-1; no definite D call. The CDR3 protein is CATSVQIQAFF. The CDR3 DNA is TGTGCCACTTCAGTTCAAATCCAAGCTTTCTTT.